These 28 T cell receptor beta chains were sequenced from one sample in a study of shared clonotypes between healthy human individuals. Naive CD8 cells comprised CD45RO-negative, CCR7-positively selected cells, excluding terminally differentiated effector memory CD45RA+ cells. Produced via immunoSEQ multiplex PCR; TCRdb's table is partial and in-frame only. Of some 2.1 million clones in the sample, around 93% were seen once. Sequencing used naive CD8+ T cells from PBMCs. The source of these receptors is a young man in good health. Some clones in this sample may be carry-over from other donors' samples.

The rearrangement uses TRBV4-1 and TRBJ2-2, with D possibly being TRBD1 (6 bases). CDR1 and CDR2 (germline): MGHRA, YSYEKL. The V gene lost 1 base and the J gene lost 4 bases, with 13 bases spanning the gap. This CDR3 region has 16 residues. The CDR3 coding sequence is TGCGCCAGCAGCCAAGTAGAAGGGGGTGCCACCGGGGAGCTGTTTTTT. Translated: CASSQVEGGATGELFF.

This clone appeared once. The V gene is TRBV5-5, the J gene TRBJ1-4, with D possibly being TRBD1 (5 bases). CDR3 length: 15 amino acids. Trimming removed 0 bases from V and 3 bases from J, with 9 bases in between. Germline CDR1 and CDR2: SGHKS and YYEKEE (reference sequence). This CDR3 is CASSLEGSANEKLFF. The CDR3 nucleotides are TGTGCCAGCAGCTTGGAGGGGTCCGCTAATGAAAAACTGTTTTTT. The full variable domain, rest sourced from reference TRBV5-5 and TRBJ1-4, is DAGVTQSPTHLIKTRGQQVTLRCSPISGHKSVSWYQQVLGQGPQFIFQYYEKEERGRGNFPDRFSARQFPNYSSELNVNALLLGDSALYLCASSLEGSANEKLFFGSGTQLSVL.

This chain links TRBV6-5 with TRBJ1-5; 12 positions agree with TRBD1. V was clipped by 4 bases and J by 6 bases; unmatched bases: 4. Germline CDR1 reads MNHEY; CDR2 reads SVGAGI. CDR3 length: 15 amino acids. This CDR3 is CASSSGQGASQPQHF. The CDR3 nucleotides read TGTGCCAGCAGTTCGGGACAGGGGGCAAGTCAGCCCCAGCATTTT.

The rearrangement joins TRBV6-1 to TRBJ1-3; D not certain. The CDR3 sequence is 16 residues long. Germline values: CDR1 MNHNS, CDR2 SASEGT. V was trimmed by 2 bases and J by 2 bases, leaving 13 bases between them. CDR3 DNA sequence: TGTGCCAGCAGTGAAATTACTTCTGGGCCTGGAAACACCATATATTTT. It specifies CASSEITSGPGNTIYF.

Comments on this clone: Other DNA sequences in the same sample also yield this CDR3. The J gene is TRBJ2-7, the V gene TRBV7-9; 7 nucleotides match TRBD1. Germline trimming cut 5 bases from V and 0 bases from J; bases unmatched to any gene: 7. This CDR3 region has 15 residues. Germline V gives CDR1 SEHNR, CDR2 FQNEAQ (reference sequence). The CDR3 DNA is TGTGCCAGCAGCCATCCGGACAGGAGCTCCTACGAGCAGTACTTC. Translated: CASSHPDRSSYEQYF.

This rearrangement joins TRBV4-1 to TRBJ1-1; D may be TRBD1 (6 bases). The CDR3 loop spans 14 amino acids. V gave up 4 bases and J gave up 3 bases, with 12 bases separating them. CDR1 and CDR2 from the germline V gene are MGHRA and YSYEKL. CDR3 protein: CASSLEGGYTEAFF. The DNA for the CDR3 is TGCGCCAGCAGCCTCGAGGGGGGTTACACTGAAGCTTTCTTT.

This chain links TRBV14 with TRBJ1-1, with D tentatively TRBD1 (6 bases). The CDR3 loop spans 15 amino acids. V was shortened by 2 bases and J by 0 bases, with 10 bases between the two germline ends. Germline lookup yields CDR1 SGHDN and CDR2 FVKESK. CDR3 protein: CASSQTRGMNTEAFF. The CDR3 DNA reads as TGTGCCAGCAGCCAAACCAGGGGCATGAACACTGAAGCTTTCTTT. Looking up the rest from reference TRBV14 and TRBJ1-1 gives the full variable domain: EAGVTQFPSHSVIEKGQTVTLRCDPISGHDNLYWYRRVMGKEIKFLLHFVKESKQDESGMPNNRFLAERTGGTYSTLKVQPAELEDSGVYFCASSQTRGMNTEAFFGQGTRLTVV.

The chain couples TRBV14 to TRBJ1-2; no reliable D call. The CDR3 has 16 amino acids. Germline V gene sequence: CDR1 SGHDN, CDR2 FVKESK. V was cut by 0 bases and J by 3 bases, with 14 bases left in between. As DNA, the CDR3 is TGTGCCAGCAGCCAAGAGGCATCCTATCCCGACTATGGCTACACCTTC. Its protein is CASSQEASYPDYGYTF. Complete variable domain (other parts from reference TRBV14 and TRBJ1-2): EAGVTQFPSHSVIEKGQTVTLRCDPISGHDNLYWYRRVMGKEIKFLLHFVKESKQDESGMPNNRFLAERTGGTYSTLKVQPAELEDSGVYFCASSQEASYPDYGYTFGSGTRLTVV.

The chain couples TRBV10-2 to TRBJ2-7; 10 nucleotides line up with TRBD2. The CDR3 length is 17 residues. Per germline, CDR1 WSHSY and CDR2 SAAADI. V lost 1 base, J lost 5 bases, and 11 bases stayed unmatched. The CDR3 region is CASSEYPAGGPSDEQYF. CDR3 DNA sequence: TGCGCCAGCAGTGAGTATCCAGCGGGAGGGCCATCCGACGAGCAGTACTTC.

The chain joins TRBV27 to TRBJ2-1, with TRBD2 as a possible D gene (5 bases). Germline V CDR1 and CDR2: MNHEY, SMNVEV (reference sequence). This CDR3 has 15 residues. V shed 6 bases and J shed 4 bases, with 16 bases lying between them. The CDR3 reads CASRTLGGPYNEQFF. The CDR3 DNA reads as TGTGCCAGCAGGACGTTGGGCGGGCCGTACAATGAGCAGTTCTTC.

About this clone itself: In the same sample, other DNA sequences code for this CDR3. CDR3 in DNA: TGTGCCAGCAGTCCCACAGTGAACACTGAAGCTTTCTTT. Amino acid sequence: CASSPTVNTEAFF. V usage is TRBV27 and J usage is TRBJ1-1; no firm D call. Germline CDR1 reads MNHEY; CDR2 reads SMNVEV (reference sequence). The CDR3 is 13 residues long. Trimming left V 5 bases short and J 0 bases short, with 7 bases between.

V gene TRBV5-6 combines with J gene TRBJ1-5; TRBD1 agrees at 7 bases. CDR1 is SGHDT and CDR2 is YYEEEE in the germline V gene. Losses at the gene ends were 2 bases for V and 0 bases for J; bases not matched to a gene: 8. The CDR3 has 17 residues. CDR3 DNA: TGTGCCAGCAGCTTAGCGGGGACAGTATATAGCAATCAGCCCCAGCATTTT. It yields the protein CASSLAGTVYSNQPQHF.

This clone was recorded once. Other DNA sequences in the same sample also yield this CDR3. The chain carries TRBV27 and TRBJ2-7; 9 bases match TRBD2. The CDR3 is 15 residues long. Losses at the gene ends were 3 bases for V and 0 bases for J; bases not matched to a gene: 3. Germline CDR1 is MNHEY and CDR2 is SMNVEV (reference sequence). The CDR3 loop is CASSFGSGSSYEQYF. The CDR3, as DNA: TGTGCCAGCAGTTTCGGTAGCGGGAGCTCCTACGAGCAGTACTTC.

The chain combines TRBV11-2 with TRBJ2-3; 9 bases are shared with TRBD2. The germline gives CDR1 SGHAT, CDR2 FQNNGV. V was clipped by 5 bases and J by 7 bases; unmatched bases: 7. The CDR3 runs to 14 residues. The CDR3 bases are TGTGCCAGCAGCCCAGCGGGAGGCGCCTATACGCAGTATTTT. The encoded protein is CASSPAGGAYTQYF.

The V gene is TRBV4-1, the J gene TRBJ2-5; D gene unclear. CDR3 size: 15 residues. Germline V gene data show CDR1 as MGHRA and CDR2 as YSYEKL. The V end lost 5 bases, the J end lost 3 bases, and 16 bases lay between the germline ends. The CDR3 reads CASSSPTGTEETQYF. The CDR3 DNA follows: TGCGCCAGCAGCTCTCCAACGGGCACAGAAGAGACCCAGTACTTC.

The chain couples TRBV5-1 to TRBJ2-7; weak D call: TRBD2 (7 bases). The CDR3 is made up of 15 amino acids. Trimming shortened V by 0 bases and J by 1 base, and 11 bases separated the two germline ends. Germline lookup yields CDR1 SGHRS and CDR2 YFSETQ. The CDR3 here is CASSLVGGQSYEQYF. CDR3 in DNA: TGCGCCAGCAGCTTGGTGGGGGGGCAGTCCTACGAGCAGTACTTC.

V is TRBV29-1 and J is TRBJ2-7; possible D gene TRBD2, 6 bases. CDR1 is SQVTM and CDR2 is ANQGSEA in the germline V gene. V lost 6 bases to trimming and J lost 7 bases, with 16 bases between them. This CDR3 region has 12 residues. CDR3 nucleotide sequence: TGCAGCGTCCTCGGGCTCCGGGGGGAGCAGTACTTC. Its translation: CSVLGLRGEQYF.

The chain couples TRBV2 to TRBJ2-1; 14 bases align to TRBD2. V lost 5 bases and J lost 8; bases outside the gene matches: 11. Germline CDR1 is SNHLY and CDR2 is FYNNEI. The CDR3 loop spans 17 amino acids. CDR3 DNA sequence: TGTGCCAGCAGTCCCCGAGTTGGGACTAGCGGGAGATATGAGCAGTTCTTC. Protein: CASSPRVGTSGRYEQFF. The whole variable domain, remainder taken from reference TRBV2 and TRBJ2-1, is EPEVTQTPSHQVTQMGQEVILRCVPISNHLYFYWYRQILGQKVEFLVSFYNNEISEKSEIFDDQFSVERPDGSNFTLKIRSTKLEDSAMYFCASSPRVGTSGRYEQFFGPGTRLTVL.

V usage is TRBV29-1 and J usage is TRBJ2-1; 9 positions match TRBD2. This CDR3 is 16 amino acids long. Trimming took 2 bases from V and 4 from J; bases not matched to a gene: 9. CDR1 is SQVTM and CDR2 is ANQGSEA in the germline V gene. The CDR3 loop is CSVELEREVKYNEQFF. In DNA form, the CDR3 reads TGCAGCGTTGAATTGGAGCGGGAGGTAAAATACAATGAGCAGTTCTTC.

V is TRBV14 and J is TRBJ2-7, with 8 bases aligning to TRBD2. The CDR3 consists of 14 residues. The germline CDR1 and CDR2 sequences are SGHDN and FVKESK. The V gene end was trimmed by 5 bases and the J gene end by 5 bases; junction bases not matched to a gene: 8. CDR3 sequence (DNA): TGTGCCAGCAGCGAAACGGGAGGGGTAGACGAGCAGTACTTC. Its protein is CASSETGGVDEQYF. Variable domain in full (rest from reference TRBV14 and TRBJ2-7): EAGVTQFPSHSVIEKGQTVTLRCDPISGHDNLYWYRRVMGKEIKFLLHFVKESKQDESGMPNNRFLAERTGGTYSTLKVQPAELEDSGVYFCASSETGGVDEQYFGPGTRLTVT.

The rearrangement links TRBV5-1 to TRBJ2-4, with D possibly matching TRBD2 (6 bases). V lost 4 bases, J lost 3 bases, and 23 bases lay in between. From germline, CDR1 is SGHRS and CDR2 YFSETQ. The CDR3 sequence is 18 residues long. The CDR3, as DNA: TGCGCCAGCAGCCTGGATGGGACTCCGCGAACTAACAAAAACATTCAGTACTTC. Its translation is CASSLDGTPRTNKNIQYF.

As for this clone: Other nucleotide sequences from this sample produce the same CDR3. V and J are TRBV6-1 and TRBJ2-7, with D unclear. The CDR3 loop spans 13 amino acids. Trimming shortened V by 1 base and J by 3 bases, and 7 bases separated the two germline ends. The germline V gene has CDR1 MNHNS and CDR2 SASEGT. CDR3 sequence: CASSEGLIYEQYF. In DNA form, the CDR3 reads TGTGCCAGCAGTGAAGGCCTAATCTACGAGCAGTACTTC.

The genes are TRBV5-1 and TRBJ2-7; 8 positions agree with TRBD1. The CDR3 spans 17 residues. The V gene's germline CDR1 is SGHRS and CDR2 YFSETQ. V lost 4 bases to trimming and J lost 7 bases; unmatched junction nucleotides: 19. This CDR3 reads CASSPPRVGQVRKEQYF. CDR3 nucleotides: TGCGCCAGCAGCCCCCCGCGGGTGGGACAGGTACGAAAAGAGCAGTACTTC.

The chain links TRBV28 to TRBJ2-7; 7 bases map to TRBD1. In germline, CDR1 is MDHEN, CDR2 SYDVKM. The ends lost 5 bases at V and 2 bases at J; junction bases unmatched: 21. This CDR3 is 19 amino acids long. The CDR3, as DNA: TGTGCCAGCAGTACCACCCTCCGGGACAGCCACTTAACCCCCTACGAGCAGTACTTC. This translates into CASSTTLRDSHLTPYEQYF.

V is TRBV4-3 and J is TRBJ2-5; the match to TRBD2 covers 9 bases. Germline V gene lookup returns CDR1 LGHNA and CDR2 YSLEER. The V segment lost 1 base and the J segment 0 bases; nucleotides outside the gene matches: 18. This CDR3 comprises 21 residues. The CDR3 loop is CASSQAPYGASGTQNQETQYF. The CDR3 nucleotides read TGCGCCAGCAGCCAAGCGCCGTACGGGGCTAGCGGGACCCAAAACCAAGAGACCCAGTACTTC.

This sequence joins TRBV4-1 and TRBJ2-1; D gene ambiguous. CDR1 MGHRA and CDR2 YSYEKL come from the germline V gene. This CDR3 spans 13 amino acids. Trimming pared 3 bases from V and 7 bases from J, leaving 10 bases between. CDR3 amino acids: CASSQWALNEQFF. CDR3 bases: TGCGCCAGCAGCCAGTGGGCCCTGAATGAGCAGTTCTTC.

The gene calls are TRBV27 and TRBJ2-5; 8 bases agree with TRBD1. The germline CDR1 and CDR2 sequences are MNHEY and SMNVEV (reference sequence). The CDR3 sequence is 16 residues long. The ends lost 5 bases at V and 0 bases at J; junction bases unmatched: 8. The CDR3 DNA sequence: TGTGCCAGCAGTCCCCCGGACAGGGCGTACCAAGAGACCCAGTACTTC. Translation: CASSPPDRAYQETQYF.

The gene calls are TRBV4-3 and TRBJ1-4; TRBD1 might be the D (6 bases). Trimming stripped 4 bases from V and 2 bases from J, with 17 bases between. CDR3 length: 17 residues. Germline V gene sequence: CDR1 LGHNA, CDR2 YSLEER. This CDR3 is CASSLCRGRATNEKLFF. CDR3 sequence (DNA): TGCGCCAGCAGCCTTTGCAGGGGACGGGCGACTAATGAAAAACTGTTTTTT.